The source of this T cell receptor beta chain is a study of T cell responses to AZD1222 COVID-19 vaccine. General study points: Repertoires were obtained only post-peak T cell response.

Deletions cut 4 bases from V and 8 bases from J, with 9 bases between. The CDR3 consists of 12 residues. CDR1 and CDR2 (germline): MNHEY, SVGAGI. About this clone itself: The target antigen is unknown.

Profiled with immunoSEQ multiplex PCR; TCRdb holds only in-frame clones, not every one. The sample lists 150,000 to 200,000 clones; under 95% were seen once. The clonotype was recovered from an adult who received the AZD1222 COVID-19 vaccine. The rearrangement links TRBV6-5 to TRBJ2-1; D ambiguous. Sequencing used peripheral blood, obtained 28 days after the second AZD1222 dose. CDR3 nucleotide sequence: TGTGCCAGCAGTTCCCGTAGAGATGAGCAGTTCTTC. It is translated as CASSSRRDEQFF.